This T cell receptor beta chain was sequenced for a study of T cell responses to AZD1222 COVID-19 vaccine. Study observations and caveats: Regions 160-218 and 743-854 dominated among vaccine-associated CD4 TCRs spanning spike.

The CDR3 contains 15 residues. Germline CDR1 reads MNHEY; CDR2 reads SMNVEV (reference sequence). V shed 5 bases and J 5 bases; nucleotides not matched to a gene: 10. Comment on this clone: Its antigen is as yet unknown.

Data came from immunoSEQ multiplex PCR; TCRdb stores just in-frame clones and leaves some out. Of 100,000 to 120,000 clones listed, 70% to 90% are singletons. This chain connects TRBV27 to TRBJ2-5; 8 bases agree with TRBD1. The material sequenced was peripheral blood, taken 28 days after the second AZD1222 dose. The sequence was collected from an adult who received the AZD1222 COVID-19 vaccine. The CDR3 DNA follows: TGTGCCAGCAGTCGAGACAGGGGATTTCGGGAGACCCAGTACTTC. Encoded protein: CASSRDRGFRETQYF.